This entry is about one T cell receptor beta chain. Cohort placement rested on clinical history that participants reported themselves. These data originate in a study of blood T cell repertoires in COVID-19. Study-wide context: Collection of acute and convalescent COVID-19 samples took place in the United States, Italy and Spain.

CDR3 size: 15 residues. V shed 6 bases and J 4 bases; nucleotides not matched to a gene: 3. Looked up from germline, CDR1 is MNHEY and CDR2 is SMNVEV (reference sequence). Original analysis: Estimates of nucleated cell counts were drawn from the amplification of reference gene primers. Only in-frame clones appear in the TCRdb table, and some are missing; sequencing was by immunoSEQ multiplex PCR. V and J calls and clone size follow that table, whereas D and trimming were derived from the DNA. The profile shows some 150,000 clones, about 84% of them singletons. The sample taken for sequencing was PBMCs or T cells enriched from blood (not recorded which). The origin of this receptor is a woman between 18 and 30 years old who had been exposed to COVID-19. The chain joins TRBV27 to TRBJ2-2; 12 nucleotides match TRBD2. The CDR3 region is CASRTLAGGTGELFF. The CDR3 coding sequence is TGTGCCAGCAGGACACTAGCGGGGGGCACCGGGGAGCTGTTTTTT.